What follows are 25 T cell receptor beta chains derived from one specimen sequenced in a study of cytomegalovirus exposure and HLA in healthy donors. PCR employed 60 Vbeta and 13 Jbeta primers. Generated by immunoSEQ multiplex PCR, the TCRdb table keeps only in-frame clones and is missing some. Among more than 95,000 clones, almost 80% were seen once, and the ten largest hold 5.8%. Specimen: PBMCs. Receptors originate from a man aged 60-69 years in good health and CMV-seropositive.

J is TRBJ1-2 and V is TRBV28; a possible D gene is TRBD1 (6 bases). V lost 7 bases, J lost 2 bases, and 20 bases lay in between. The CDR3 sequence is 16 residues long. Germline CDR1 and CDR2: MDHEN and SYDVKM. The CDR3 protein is CASIGWGQGFNYGYTF. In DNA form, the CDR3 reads TGTGCCAGCATTGGATGGGGGCAGGGGTTCAACTATGGCTACACCTTC.

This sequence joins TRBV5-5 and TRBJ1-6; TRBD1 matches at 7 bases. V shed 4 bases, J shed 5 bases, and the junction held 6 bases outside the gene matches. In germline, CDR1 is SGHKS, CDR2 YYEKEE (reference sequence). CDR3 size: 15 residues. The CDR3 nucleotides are TGTGCCAGCAGCCAAGGGACAGATAATAATTCACCCCTCCACTTT. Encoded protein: CASSQGTDNNSPLHF.

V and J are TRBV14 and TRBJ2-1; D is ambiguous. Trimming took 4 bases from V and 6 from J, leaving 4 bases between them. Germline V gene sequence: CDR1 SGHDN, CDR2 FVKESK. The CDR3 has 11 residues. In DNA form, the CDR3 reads TGTGCCAGCAGCCGGGCCAATGAGCAGTTCTTC. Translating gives CASSRANEQFF.

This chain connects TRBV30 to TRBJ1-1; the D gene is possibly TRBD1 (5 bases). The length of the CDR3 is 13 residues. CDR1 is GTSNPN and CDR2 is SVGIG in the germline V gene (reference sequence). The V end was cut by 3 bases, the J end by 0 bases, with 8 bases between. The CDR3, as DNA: TGTGCCTGGAGCCGACAGATGAACACTGAAGCTTTCTTT. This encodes CAWSRQMNTEAFF.

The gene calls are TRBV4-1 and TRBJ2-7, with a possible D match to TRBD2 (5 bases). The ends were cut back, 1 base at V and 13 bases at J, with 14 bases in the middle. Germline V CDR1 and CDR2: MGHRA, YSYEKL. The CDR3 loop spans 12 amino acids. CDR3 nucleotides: TGCGCCAGCAGCCAAGGCAACGGGGAAGTCTACTTC. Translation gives CASSQGNGEVYF.

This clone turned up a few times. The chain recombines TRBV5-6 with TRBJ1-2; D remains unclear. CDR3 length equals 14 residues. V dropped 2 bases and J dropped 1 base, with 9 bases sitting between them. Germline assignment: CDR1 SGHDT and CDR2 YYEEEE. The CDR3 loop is CASSFRLDNYGYTF. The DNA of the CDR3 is TGTGCCAGCAGCTTCAGGTTGGATAACTATGGCTACACCTTC.

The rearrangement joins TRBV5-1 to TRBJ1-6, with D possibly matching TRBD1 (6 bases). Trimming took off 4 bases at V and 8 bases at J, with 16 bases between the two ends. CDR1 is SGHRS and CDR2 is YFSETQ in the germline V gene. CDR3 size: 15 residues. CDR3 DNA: TGCGCCAGCAGCACCTACACAGGGTCGGATTCACCCCTCCACTTT. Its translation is CASSTYTGSDSPLHF.

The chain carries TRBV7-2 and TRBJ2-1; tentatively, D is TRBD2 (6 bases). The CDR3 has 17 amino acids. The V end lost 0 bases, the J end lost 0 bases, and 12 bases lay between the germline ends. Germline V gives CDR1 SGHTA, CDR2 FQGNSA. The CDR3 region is CASSLAGGWSSYNEQFF. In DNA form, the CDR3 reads TGTGCCAGCAGCTTAGCTGGGGGGTGGAGCTCCTACAATGAGCAGTTCTTC.

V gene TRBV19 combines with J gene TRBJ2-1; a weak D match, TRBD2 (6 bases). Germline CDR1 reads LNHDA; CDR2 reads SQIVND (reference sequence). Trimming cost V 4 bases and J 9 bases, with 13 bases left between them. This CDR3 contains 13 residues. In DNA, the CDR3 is TGTGCCAGTAGTAGACAGCGGGCCGGTGAGCAGTTCTTC. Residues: CASSRQRAGEQFF.

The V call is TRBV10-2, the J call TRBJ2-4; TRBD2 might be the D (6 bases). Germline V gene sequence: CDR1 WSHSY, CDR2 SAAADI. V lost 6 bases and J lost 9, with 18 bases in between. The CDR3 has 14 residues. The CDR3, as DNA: TGCGCCAGCAGATCGGACGGAGGGCTTGGCATTCAGTACTTC. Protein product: CASRSDGGLGIQYF.

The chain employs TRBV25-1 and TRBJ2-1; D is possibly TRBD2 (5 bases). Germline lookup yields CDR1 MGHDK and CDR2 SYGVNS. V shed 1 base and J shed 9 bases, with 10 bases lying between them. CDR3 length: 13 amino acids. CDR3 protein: CASSELTRGEQFF. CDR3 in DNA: TGTGCCAGCAGTGAATTGACTCGGGGTGAGCAGTTCTTC.

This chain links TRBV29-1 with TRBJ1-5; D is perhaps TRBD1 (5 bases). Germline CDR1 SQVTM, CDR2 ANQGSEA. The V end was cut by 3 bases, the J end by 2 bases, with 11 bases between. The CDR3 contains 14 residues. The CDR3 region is CSVEGQGGNQPQHF. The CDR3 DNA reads TGCAGCGTTGAGGGCCAGGGTGGCAATCAGCCCCAGCATTTT.

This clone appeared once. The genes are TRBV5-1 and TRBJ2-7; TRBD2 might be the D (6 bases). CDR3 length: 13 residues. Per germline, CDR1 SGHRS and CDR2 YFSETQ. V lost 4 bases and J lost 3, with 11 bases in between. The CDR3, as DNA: TGCGCCAGCAGCGCCGGGGACTTCTACGAGCAGTACTTC. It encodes CASSAGDFYEQYF.

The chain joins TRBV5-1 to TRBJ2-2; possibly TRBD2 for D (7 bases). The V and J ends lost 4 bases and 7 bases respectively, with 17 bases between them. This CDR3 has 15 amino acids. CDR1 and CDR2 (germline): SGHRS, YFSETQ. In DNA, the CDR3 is TGCGCCAGCAGCGTAACGGGGGGCCTTGTCGGGGAGCTGTTTTTT. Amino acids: CASSVTGGLVGELFF.

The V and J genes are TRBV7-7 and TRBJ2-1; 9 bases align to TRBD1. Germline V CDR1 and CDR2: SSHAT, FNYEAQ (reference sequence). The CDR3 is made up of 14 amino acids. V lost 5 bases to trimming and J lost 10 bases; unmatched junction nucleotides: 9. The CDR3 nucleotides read TGTGCCAGCAGCCTTGGGACAGGGAAGGAGGAGCAGTTCTTC. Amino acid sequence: CASSLGTGKEEQFF.

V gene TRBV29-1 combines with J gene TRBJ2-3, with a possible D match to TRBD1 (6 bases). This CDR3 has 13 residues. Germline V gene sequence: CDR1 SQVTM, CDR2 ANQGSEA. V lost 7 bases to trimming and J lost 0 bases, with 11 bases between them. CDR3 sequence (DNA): TGCAGCGCTACAGGGCCGAGCACAGATACGCAGTATTTT. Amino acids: CSATGPSTDTQYF.

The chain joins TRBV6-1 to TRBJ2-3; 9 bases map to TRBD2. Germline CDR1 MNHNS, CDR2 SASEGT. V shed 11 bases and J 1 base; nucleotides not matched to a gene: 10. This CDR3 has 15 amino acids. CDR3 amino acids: CAGEGGGAGTDTQYF. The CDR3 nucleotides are TGTGCCGGCGAGGGCGGGGGGGCCGGCACAGATACGCAGTATTTT.

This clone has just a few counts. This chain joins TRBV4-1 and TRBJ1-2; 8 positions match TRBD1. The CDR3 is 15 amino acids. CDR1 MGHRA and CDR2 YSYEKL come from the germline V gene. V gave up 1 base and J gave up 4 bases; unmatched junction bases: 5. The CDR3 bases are TGCGCCAGCAGCCAAGGCAGGGGGCGCAGCTATGGCTACACCTTC. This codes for CASSQGRGRSYGYTF.

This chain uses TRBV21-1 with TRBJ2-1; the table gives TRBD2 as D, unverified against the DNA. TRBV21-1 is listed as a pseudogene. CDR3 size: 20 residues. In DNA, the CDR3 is TGTGCCAGCAGCCATTTACAGGGGGCTGCTAGCGGGGGGGCCGGAAATGAGCAGTTCTTC. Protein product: CASSHLQGAASGGAGNEQFF.

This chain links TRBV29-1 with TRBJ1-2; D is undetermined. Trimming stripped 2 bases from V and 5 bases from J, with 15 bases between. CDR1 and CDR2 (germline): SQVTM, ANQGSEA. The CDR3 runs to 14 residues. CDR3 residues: CSVEKTAYTYGYTF. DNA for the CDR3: TGCAGCGTTGAAAAAACAGCTTATACGTATGGCTACACCTTC.

The CDR3 protein is CSALAGGLGTGELFF. Here the CDR3 DNA reads TGCAGCGCCCTAGCGGGGGGGCTTGGCACCGGGGAGCTGTTTTTT. V is TRBV29-1 and J is TRBJ2-2; 12 bases map to TRBD2. The CDR3 consists of 15 residues. The ends lost 7 bases at V and 4 bases at J; junction bases unmatched: 7. Germline V lookup: CDR1 SQVTM, CDR2 ANQGSEA.

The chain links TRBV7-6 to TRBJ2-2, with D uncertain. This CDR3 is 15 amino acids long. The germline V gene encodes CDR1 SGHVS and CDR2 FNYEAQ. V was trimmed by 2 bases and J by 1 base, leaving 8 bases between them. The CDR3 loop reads CASSLSGWNTGELFF. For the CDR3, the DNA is TGTGCCAGCAGCTTATCCGGTTGGAACACCGGGGAGCTGTTTTTT. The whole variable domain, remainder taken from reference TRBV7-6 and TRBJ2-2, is GAGVSQSPRYKVTKRGQDVALRCDPISGHVSLYWYRQALGQGPEFLTYFNYEAQQDKSGLPNDRFSAERPEGSISTLTIQRTEQRDSAMYRCASSLSGWNTGELFFGEGSRLTVL.

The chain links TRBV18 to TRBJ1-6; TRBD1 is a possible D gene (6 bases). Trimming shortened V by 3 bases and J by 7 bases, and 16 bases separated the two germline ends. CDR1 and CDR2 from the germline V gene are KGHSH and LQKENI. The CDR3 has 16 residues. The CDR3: CASSPLDRFVNSPLHF. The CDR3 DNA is TGTGCCAGCTCACCCCTGGACAGATTCGTCAATTCACCCCTCCACTTT.

CDR3 coding DNA: TGTGCCAGCAGCGTAGGGGGACTAGCGGGGGTCGAGCAGTACTTC. It encodes CASSVGGLAGVEQYF. This chain connects TRBV9 to TRBJ2-7, with 14 bases aligning to TRBD2. J lost 6 bases, V lost 0 bases, and 2 bases had no gene match. Per germline, CDR1 SGDLS and CDR2 YYNGEE. The CDR3 has 15 amino acids.

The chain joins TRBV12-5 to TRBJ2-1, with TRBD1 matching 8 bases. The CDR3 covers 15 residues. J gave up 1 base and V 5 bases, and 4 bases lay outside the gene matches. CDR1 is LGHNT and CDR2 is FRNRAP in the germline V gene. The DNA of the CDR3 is TGTGCTAGTGGTCCGACAGGGGCATCCTACAATGAGCAGTTCTTC. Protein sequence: CASGPTGASYNEQFF.